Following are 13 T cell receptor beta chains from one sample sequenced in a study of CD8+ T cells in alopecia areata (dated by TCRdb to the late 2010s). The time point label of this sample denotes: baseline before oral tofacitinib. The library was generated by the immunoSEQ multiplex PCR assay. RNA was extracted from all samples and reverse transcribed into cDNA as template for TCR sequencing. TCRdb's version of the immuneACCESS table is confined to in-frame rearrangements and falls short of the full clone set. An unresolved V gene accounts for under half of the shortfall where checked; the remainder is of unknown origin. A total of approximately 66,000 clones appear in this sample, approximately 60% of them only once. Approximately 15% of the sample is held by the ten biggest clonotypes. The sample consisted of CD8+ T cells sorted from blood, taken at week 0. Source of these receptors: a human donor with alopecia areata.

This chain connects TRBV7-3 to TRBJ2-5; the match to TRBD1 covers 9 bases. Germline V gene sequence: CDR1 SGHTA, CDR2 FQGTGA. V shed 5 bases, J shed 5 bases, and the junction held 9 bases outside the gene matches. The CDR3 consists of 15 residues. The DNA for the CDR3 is TGTGCCAGCAGCCCAACGGGACAGGGTATCGAGACCCAGTACTTC. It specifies CASSPTGQGIETQYF.

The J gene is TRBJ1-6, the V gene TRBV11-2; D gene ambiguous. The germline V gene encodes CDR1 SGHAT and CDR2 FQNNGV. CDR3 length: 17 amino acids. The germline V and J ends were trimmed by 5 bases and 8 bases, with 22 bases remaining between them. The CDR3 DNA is TGTGCCAGCAGCCCCATTATCATGAACAGTAACGATTCACCCCTCCACTTT. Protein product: CASSPIIMNSNDSPLHF.

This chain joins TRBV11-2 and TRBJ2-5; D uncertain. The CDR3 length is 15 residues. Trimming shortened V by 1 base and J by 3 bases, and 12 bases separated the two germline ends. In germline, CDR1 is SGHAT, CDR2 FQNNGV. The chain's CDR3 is CASSLASVGEETQYF. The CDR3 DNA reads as TGTGCCAGCAGCTTAGCGTCCGTTGGTGAAGAGACCCAGTACTTC.

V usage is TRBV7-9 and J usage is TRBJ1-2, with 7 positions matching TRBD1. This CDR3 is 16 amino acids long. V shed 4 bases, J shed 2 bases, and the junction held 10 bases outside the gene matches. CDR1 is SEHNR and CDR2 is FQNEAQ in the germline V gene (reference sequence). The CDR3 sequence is CASSWEGTDRNYGYTF. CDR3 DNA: TGTGCCAGCAGCTGGGAAGGGACAGACCGAAACTATGGCTACACCTTC.

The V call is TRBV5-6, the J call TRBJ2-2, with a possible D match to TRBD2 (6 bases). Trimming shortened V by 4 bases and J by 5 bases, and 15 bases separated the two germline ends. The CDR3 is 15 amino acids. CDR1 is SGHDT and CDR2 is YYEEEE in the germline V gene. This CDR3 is CASSGEGAGTGELFF. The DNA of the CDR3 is TGTGCCAGCAGCGGAGAAGGGGCGGGAACCGGGGAGCTGTTTTTT. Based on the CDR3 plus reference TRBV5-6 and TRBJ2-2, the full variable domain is DAGVTQSPTHLIKTRGQQVTLRCSPKSGHDTVSWYQQALGQGPQFIFQYYEEEERQRGNFPDRFSGHQFPNYSSELNVNALLLGDSALYLCASSGEGAGTGELFFGEGSRLTVL.

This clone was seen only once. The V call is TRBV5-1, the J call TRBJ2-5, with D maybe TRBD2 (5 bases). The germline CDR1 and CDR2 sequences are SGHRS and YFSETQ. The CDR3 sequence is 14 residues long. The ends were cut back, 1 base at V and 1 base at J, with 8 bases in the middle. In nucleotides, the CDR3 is TGCGCCAGCAGCTTGCGCGGGCCCCAAGAGACCCAGTACTTC. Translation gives CASSLRGPQETQYF.

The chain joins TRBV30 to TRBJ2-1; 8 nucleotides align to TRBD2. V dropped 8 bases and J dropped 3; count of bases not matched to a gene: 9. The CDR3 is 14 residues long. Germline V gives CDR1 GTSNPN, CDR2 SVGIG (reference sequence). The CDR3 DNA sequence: TGTGCCGGAGATAGCGGGATGGGCTACAATGAGCAGTTCTTC. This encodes CAGDSGMGYNEQFF.

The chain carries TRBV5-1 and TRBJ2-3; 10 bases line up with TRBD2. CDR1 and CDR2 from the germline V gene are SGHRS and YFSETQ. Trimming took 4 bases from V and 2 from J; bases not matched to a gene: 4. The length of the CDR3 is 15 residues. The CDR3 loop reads CASSTGLADTDTQYF. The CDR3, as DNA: TGCGCCAGCAGCACCGGACTAGCGGACACAGATACGCAGTATTTT. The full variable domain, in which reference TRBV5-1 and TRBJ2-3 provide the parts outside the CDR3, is KAGVTQTPRYLIKTRGQQVTLSCSPISGHRSVSWYQQTPGQGLQFLFEYFSETQRNKGNFPGRFSGRQFSNSRSEMNVSTLELGDSALYLCASSTGLADTDTQYFGPGTRLTVL.

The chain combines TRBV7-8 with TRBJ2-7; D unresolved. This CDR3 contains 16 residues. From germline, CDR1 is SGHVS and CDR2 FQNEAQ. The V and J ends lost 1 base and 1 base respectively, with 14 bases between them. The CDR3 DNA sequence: TGTGCCAGCAGCTTAGGGGCAGTAGAGTCTTCCTACGAGCAGTACTTC. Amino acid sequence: CASSLGAVESSYEQYF.

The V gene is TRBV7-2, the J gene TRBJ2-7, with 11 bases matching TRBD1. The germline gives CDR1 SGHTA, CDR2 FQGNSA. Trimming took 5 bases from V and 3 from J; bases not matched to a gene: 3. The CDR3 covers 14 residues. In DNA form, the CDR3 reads TGTGCCAGCAGCGGTGGGACAGGGGGCTACGAGCAGTACTTC. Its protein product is CASSGGTGGYEQYF.

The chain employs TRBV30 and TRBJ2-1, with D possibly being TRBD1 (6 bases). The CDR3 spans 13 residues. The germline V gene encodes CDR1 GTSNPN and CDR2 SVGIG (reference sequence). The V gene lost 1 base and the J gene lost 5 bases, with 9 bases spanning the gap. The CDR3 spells CAWSEGTNNEQFF. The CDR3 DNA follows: TGTGCCTGGAGTGAGGGGACAAACAATGAGCAGTTCTTC. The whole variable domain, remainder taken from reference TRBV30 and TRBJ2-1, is SQTIHQWPATLVQPVGSPLSLECTVEGTSNPNLYWYRQAAGRGLQLLFYSVGIGQISSEVPQNLSASRPQDRQFILSSKKLLLSDSGFYLCAWSEGTNNEQFFGPGTRLTVL.

Here the CDR3 DNA reads TGTGCCAGTGATTCCGGGACAGTGGAGCTAGCCAAAAACATTCAGTACTTC. Protein sequence: CASDSGTVELAKNIQYF. J is TRBJ2-4 and V is TRBV2, with 7 bases fitting TRBD1. Losses at the gene ends were 9 bases for V and 0 bases for J; bases not matched to a gene: 14. Germline CDR1 SNHLY, CDR2 FYNNEI. This CDR3 contains 17 residues. The variable domain in full, completed from reference TRBV2 and TRBJ2-4, reads EPEVTQTPSHQVTQMGQEVILRCVPISNHLYFYWYRQILGQKVEFLVSFYNNEISEKSEIFDDQFSVERPDGSNFTLKIRSTKLEDSAMYFCASDSGTVELAKNIQYFGAGTRLSVL.

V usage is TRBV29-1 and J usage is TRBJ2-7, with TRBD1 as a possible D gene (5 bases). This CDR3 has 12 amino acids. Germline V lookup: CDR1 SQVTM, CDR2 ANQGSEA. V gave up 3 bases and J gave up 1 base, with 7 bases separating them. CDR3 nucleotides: TGCAGCGTTGAGGGGCAGTCCTACGAGCAGTACTTC. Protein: CSVEGQSYEQYF.